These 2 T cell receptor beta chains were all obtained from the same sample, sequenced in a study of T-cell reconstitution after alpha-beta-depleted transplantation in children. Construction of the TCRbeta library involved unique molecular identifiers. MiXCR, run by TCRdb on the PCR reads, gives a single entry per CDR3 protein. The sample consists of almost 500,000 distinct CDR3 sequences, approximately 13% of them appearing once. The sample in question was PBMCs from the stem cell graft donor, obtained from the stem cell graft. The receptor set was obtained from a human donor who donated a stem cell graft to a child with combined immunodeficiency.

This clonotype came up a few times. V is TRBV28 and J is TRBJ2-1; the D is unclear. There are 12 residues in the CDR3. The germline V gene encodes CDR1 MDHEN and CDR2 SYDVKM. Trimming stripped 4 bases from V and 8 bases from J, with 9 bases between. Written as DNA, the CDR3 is TGTGCCAGCAGTTCTACTCCTTATGAGCAGTTCTTC. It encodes CASSSTPYEQFF.

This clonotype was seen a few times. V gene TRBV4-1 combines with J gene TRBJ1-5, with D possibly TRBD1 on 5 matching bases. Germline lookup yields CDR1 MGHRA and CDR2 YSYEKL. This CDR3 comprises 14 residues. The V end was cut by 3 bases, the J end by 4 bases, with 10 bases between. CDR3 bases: TGCGCCAGCAGCCAGTTACAGGAGAATCAGCCCCAGCATTTT. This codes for CASSQLQENQPQHF.